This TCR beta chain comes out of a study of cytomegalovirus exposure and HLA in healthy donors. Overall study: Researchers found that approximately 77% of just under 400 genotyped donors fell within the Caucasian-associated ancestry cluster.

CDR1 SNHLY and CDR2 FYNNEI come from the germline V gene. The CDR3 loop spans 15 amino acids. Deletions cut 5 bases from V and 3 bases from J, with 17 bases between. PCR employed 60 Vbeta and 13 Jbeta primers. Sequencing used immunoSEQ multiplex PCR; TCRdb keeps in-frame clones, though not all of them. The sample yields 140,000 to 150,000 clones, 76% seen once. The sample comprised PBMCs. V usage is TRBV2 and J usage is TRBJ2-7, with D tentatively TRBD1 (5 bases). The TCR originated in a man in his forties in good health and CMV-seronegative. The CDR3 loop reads CASSPMSLGLYEQYF. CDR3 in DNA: TGTGCCAGCAGTCCGATGTCCCTGGGGCTCTACGAGCAGTACTTC.